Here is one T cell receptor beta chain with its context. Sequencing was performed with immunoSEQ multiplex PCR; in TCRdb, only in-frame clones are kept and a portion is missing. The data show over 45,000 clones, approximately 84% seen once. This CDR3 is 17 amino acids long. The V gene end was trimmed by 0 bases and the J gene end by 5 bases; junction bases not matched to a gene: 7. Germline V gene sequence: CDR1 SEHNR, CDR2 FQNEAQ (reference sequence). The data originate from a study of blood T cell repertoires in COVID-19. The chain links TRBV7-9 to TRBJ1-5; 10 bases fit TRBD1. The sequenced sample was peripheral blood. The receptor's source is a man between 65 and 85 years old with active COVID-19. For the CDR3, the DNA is TGTGCCAGCAGCTTAGCGACCGGGACAGGGGCTCATCAGCCCCAGCATTTT. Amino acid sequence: CASSLATGTGAHQPQHF.